Listed below are T cell receptor beta chains from one sample, sequenced in a study of blood T cell repertoires in COVID-19. Clones were sequenced by immunoSEQ multiplex PCR, and TCRdb holds only the in-frame ones, with some missing. The repertoire holds about 150,000 clones, with about 85% as singletons. The sample taken for sequencing was peripheral blood. These receptors all come from a woman aged 40 to 50 with active or convalescent COVID-19. Both conserved end residues are part of each CDR3. Fields, in order: V gene, J gene, D gene, clone size, CDR3 protein, CDR3 DNA. D genes are given only for firm matches. Where a row states a size, it is once, few, many or the class of an expanded clone; other rows omit it.

V: TRBV21-1; J: TRBJ1-5; D: -; size: -; CDR3: CASSKGRHPYNQPQHF; DNA: TGTGCCAGCAGCAAAGGCAGACACCCGTACAATCAGCCCCAGCATTTT
V: TRBV21-1; J: TRBJ1-2; D: -; size: -; CDR3: CASSKGDRETSSCGYTF; DNA: TGTGCCAGCAGCAAAGGGGACAGGGAGACCTCCTCCTGTGGCTACACCTTC
V: TRBV6-2/TRBV6-3; J: TRBJ2-2; D: -; size: -; CDR3: CASSYFLDWNTGELFF; DNA: TGTGCCAGCAGTTACTTCTTGGACTGGAACACCGGGGAGCTGTTTTTT
V: TRBV20-1; J: TRBJ1-1; D: TRBD1; size: once; CDR3: CSASWGDRGDTEAFF; DNA: TGCAGTGCTAGTTGGGGGGACAGGGGGGACACTGAAGCTTTCTTT
V: TRBV20-1; J: TRBJ1-1; D: -; size: -; CDR3: CSATGNREAFF; DNA: TGCAGTGCTACAGGGAATCGGGAAGCTTTCTTT
V: TRBV7-9; J: TRBJ1-6; D: TRBD1; size: -; CDR3: CASSSGQGFYNSPLHF; DNA: TGTGCCAGCAGCTCGGGACAGGGGTTTTATAATTCACCCCTCCACTTT
V: TRBV5-1; J: TRBJ2-1; D: TRBD1; size: -; CDR3: CASSLTGQGGWNEQFF; DNA: TGCGCCAGCAGTTTGACGGGACAGGGGGGTTGGAATGAGCAGTTCTTC
V: TRBV10-1; J: TRBJ2-7; D: -; size: -; CDR3: CASSPLGNSYEQYF; DNA: TGCGCCAGCAGTCCACTAGGTAACTCCTACGAGCAGTACTTC
V: TRBV4-1; J: TRBJ2-3; D: TRBD1; size: -; CDR3: CASSLAGTGGFTDTQYF; DNA: TGCGCCAGCAGCCTGGCCGGGACAGGGGGCTTCACAGATACGCAGTATTTT
V: TRBV4-3; J: TRBJ2-2; D: -; size: -; CDR3: CASSQDPGRKLFF; DNA: TGCGCCAGCAGCCAAGATCCGGGGAGGAAGCTGTTTTTT
V: TRBV30; J: TRBJ1-1; D: -; size: -; CDR3: CAWSVHGTEAFF; DNA: TGTGCCTGGAGTGTACATGGCACTGAAGCTTTCTTT
V: TRBV7-8; J: TRBJ1-2; D: -; size: -; CDR3: CASSSAGITYGYTF; DNA: TGTGCCAGCAGCTCGGCAGGGATAACCTATGGCTACACCTTC
V: TRBV7-9; J: TRBJ1-5; D: TRBD1; size: -; CDR3: CASSRTGGPNQPQHF; DNA: TGTGCCAGCAGCCGGACAGGGGGCCCCAATCAGCCCCAGCATTTT
V: TRBV25-1; J: TRBJ1-2; D: TRBD1; size: once; CDR3: CASSEWGTGNYGYTF; DNA: TGTGCCAGCAGTGAATGGGGGACAGGAAACTATGGCTACACCTTC
V: TRBV28; J: TRBJ2-1; D: TRBD2; size: -; CDR3: CAGGGTSGAREQFF; DNA: TGTGCCGGGGGTGGGACTAGCGGGGCTCGGGAGCAGTTCTTC
V: TRBV7-2; J: TRBJ1-6; D: -; size: -; CDR3: CASSLGGQLNSPLHF; DNA: TGTGCCAGCAGCTTAGGCGGACAGTTAAATTCACCCCTCCACTTT
V: TRBV7-9; J: TRBJ1-2; D: TRBD1; size: -; CDR3: CASSPSDRSNGYTF; DNA: TGTGCCAGCAGCCCCTCGGACAGGTCTAATGGCTACACCTTC
V: TRBV28; J: TRBJ2-2; D: TRBD1; size: -; CDR3: CASSVIDRGQNTGELFF; DNA: TGTGCCAGCAGTGTAATCGACAGGGGGCAAAACACCGGGGAGCTGTTTTTT
V: TRBV11-2; J: TRBJ1-2; D: -; size: -; CDR3: CASSYRENYGYTF; DNA: TGTGCCAGCAGCTATAGGGAGAACTATGGCTACACCTTC
V: TRBV29-1; J: TRBJ1-5; D: -; size: -; CDR3: CSVRGGLNQPQHF; DNA: TGCAGCGTTCGGGGGGGCCTCAATCAGCCCCAGCATTTT
V: TRBV21-1; J: TRBJ2-3; D: -; size: -; CDR3: CASSKVRTSGSRDTQYF; DNA: TGTGCCAGCAGCAAAGTAAGGACTAGCGGGAGTAGGGATACGCAGTATTTT
V: TRBV27; J: TRBJ1-4; D: TRBD1; size: -; CDR3: CASSFSPQGGAATNEKLFF; DNA: TGTGCCAGCAGTTTTTCCCCTCAGGGGGGCGCTGCAACTAATGAAAAACTGTTTTTT
V: TRBV7-9; J: TRBJ2-7; D: TRBD2; size: -; CDR3: CASSLGLAGVSYEQYF; DNA: TGTGCCAGCAGCTTAGGACTAGCGGGCGTCTCCTACGAGCAGTACTTC
V: TRBV10-1; J: TRBJ1-2; D: -; size: -; CDR3: CASSDDPGQRYTF; DNA: TGCGCCAGCAGTGACGATCCAGGGCAACGCTACACCTTC
V: TRBV19; J: TRBJ1-1; D: TRBD1; size: -; CDR3: CASSRSRTGGPQGRAFF; DNA: TGTGCCAGTAGCCGAAGCCGGACAGGGGGCCCCCAAGGTCGCGCTTTCTTT
V: TRBV28; J: TRBJ1-1; D: TRBD1; size: few; CDR3: CASSSTGAPNTEAFF; DNA: TGTGCCAGCAGTTCAACAGGGGCACCGAACACTGAAGCTTTCTTT
V: TRBV27; J: TRBJ2-2; D: TRBD2; size: -; CDR3: CASSSASGRAGELFF; DNA: TGTGCCAGCAGTTCGGCTAGCGGGAGGGCCGGGGAGCTGTTTTTT
V: TRBV18; J: TRBJ2-1; D: -; size: -; CDR3: CASSPRELLGDNEQFF; DNA: TGTGCCAGCTCACCACGCGAATTGTTAGGGGACAATGAGCAGTTCTTC
V: TRBV25-1; J: TRBJ1-2; D: TRBD1; size: few; CDR3: CASSELTGDSYGYTF; DNA: TGTGCCAGCAGTGAACTCACAGGGGATAGCTATGGCTACACCTTC
V: TRBV28; J: TRBJ1-3; D: -; size: -; CDR3: CASATAGNTIYF; DNA: TGTGCCAGTGCCACTGCAGGAAACACCATATATTTT
V: TRBV7-8; J: TRBJ2-1; D: -; size: -; CDR3: CASSLVFGARGANNEQFF; DNA: TGTGCCAGCAGCTTAGTCTTCGGTGCCAGGGGAGCAAACAATGAGCAGTTCTTC
V: TRBV5-1; J: TRBJ2-5; D: TRBD2; size: once; CDR3: CASSFEASGRGETQYF; DNA: TGCGCCAGCAGCTTCGAGGCTAGCGGGAGAGGGGAGACCCAGTACTTC
V: TRBV28; J: TRBJ1-5; D: TRBD1; size: -; CDR3: CASSGLGQINQPQHF; DNA: TGTGCCAGCAGTGGCTTGGGACAGATCAATCAGCCCCAGCATTTT
V: TRBV24-1; J: TRBJ1-1; D: -; size: -; CDR3: CATSDLLGDPFF; DNA: TGTGCCACCAGTGATTTGTTGGGAGACCCTTTCTTT
V: TRBV11-2; J: TRBJ1-1; D: TRBD1; size: few; CDR3: CASSPGGSLDTEAFF; DNA: TGTGCCAGCAGCCCAGGGGGCTCCCTCGACACTGAAGCTTTCTTT
V: TRBV27; J: TRBJ1-5; D: -; size: -; CDR3: CASSLSKAVWDSSNQPQHF; DNA: TGTGCCAGCAGTTTATCCAAAGCGGTTTGGGATTCGAGCAATCAGCCCCAGCATTTT
V: TRBV6-2/TRBV6-3; J: TRBJ1-4; D: -; size: -; CDR3: CASSLRGAGPNEKLFF; DNA: TGTGCCAGCAGCCTCCGCGGTGCGGGGCCTAATGAAAAACTGTTTTTT
V: TRBV9; J: TRBJ1-3; D: -; size: -; CDR3: CASSVGAGEFGNTIYF; DNA: TGTGCCAGCAGCGTAGGGGCCGGTGAGTTCGGAAACACCATATATTTT
V: TRBV7-9; J: TRBJ2-4; D: -; size: -; CDR3: CASSPRTGRGAKNIQYF; DNA: TGTGCCAGCAGCCCGCGGACAGGGAGGGGTGCCAAAAACATTCAGTACTTC
V: TRBV24-1; J: TRBJ1-2; D: -; size: -; CDR3: CATSPAGTTNYGYTF; DNA: TGTGCCACCAGCCCGGCGGGCACTACTAACTATGGCTACACCTTC
V: TRBV10-2; J: TRBJ2-7; D: TRBD1; size: -; CDR3: CASSEGDRRISYEQYF; DNA: TGCGCCAGCAGTGAAGGGGACAGGAGAATTTCCTACGAGCAGTACTTC
V: TRBV10-1; J: TRBJ1-5; D: TRBD1; size: -; CDR3: CASKVGQGDIQPQHF; DNA: TGCGCCAGCAAAGTCGGACAGGGGGATATCCAGCCCCAGCATTTT